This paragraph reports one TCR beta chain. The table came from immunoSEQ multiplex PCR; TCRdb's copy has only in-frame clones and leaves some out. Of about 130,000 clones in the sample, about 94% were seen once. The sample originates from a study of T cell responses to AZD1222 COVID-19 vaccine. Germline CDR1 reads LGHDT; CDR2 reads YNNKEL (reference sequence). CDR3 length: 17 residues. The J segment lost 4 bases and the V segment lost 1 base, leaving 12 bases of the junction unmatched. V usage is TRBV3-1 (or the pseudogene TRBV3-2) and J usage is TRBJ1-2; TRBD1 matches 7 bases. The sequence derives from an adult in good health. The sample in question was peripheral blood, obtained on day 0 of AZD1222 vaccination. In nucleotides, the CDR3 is TGTGCCAGCAGCCAAGGGTTCCCGGAGCAGGGGGGCTATGGCTACACCTTC. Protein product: CASSQGFPEQGGYGYTF.